The 11 T cell receptor beta chains given below trace back to one sample, sequenced in a study of shared T cell receptors in the human thymus. The method was immunoSEQ multiplex PCR; TCRdb's version includes in-frame clones alone and lacks a portion of them. The sample holds about 380,000 clones; roughly 94% are singletons and the top ten take about 0.02%. The sample consisted of thymocytes. Receptors were obtained from a human donor.

J is TRBJ2-1 and V is TRBV28; 10 bases map to TRBD1. Trimming removed 5 bases from V and 4 bases from J; junction bases left unmatched: 8. This CDR3 has 16 residues. Germline V gene sequence: CDR1 MDHEN, CDR2 SYDVKM. The DNA of the CDR3 is TGTGCCAGCAGTCCGGACAGGGGGACCCTTTACAATGAGCAGTTCTTC. The encoded protein is CASSPDRGTLYNEQFF. The whole variable domain, remainder taken from reference TRBV28 and TRBJ2-1, is DVKVTQSSRYLVKRTGEKVFLECVQDMDHENMFWYRQDPGLGLRLIYFSYDVKMKEKGDIPEGYSVSREKKERFSLILESASTNQTSMYLCASSPDRGTLYNEQFFGPGTRLTVL.

The chain links TRBV4-3 to TRBJ2-2; D gene ambiguous. The CDR3 is 16 amino acids. V shed 4 bases and J shed 5 bases, with 17 bases lying between them. The germline CDR1 and CDR2 sequences are LGHNA and YSLEER. The DNA of the CDR3 is TGCGCCAGCAGCCCCCGATACGGAAGTCGAACCGGGGAGCTGTTTTTT. This sequence encodes CASSPRYGSRTGELFF.

This sequence joins TRBV28 and TRBJ2-1, with D maybe TRBD1 (6 bases). The ends were cut back, 3 bases at V and 8 bases at J, with 11 bases in the middle. This CDR3 has 13 amino acids. In germline, CDR1 is MDHEN, CDR2 SYDVKM. For the CDR3, the DNA is TGTGCCAGCAGTTTCTCAGGGGCCTATGAGCAGTTCTTC. Protein product: CASSFSGAYEQFF.

CDR3 sequence reads: CASQKGLAGTGELFF. Here the CDR3 DNA reads TGTGCCAGTCAGAAAGGACTAGCGGGGACCGGGGAGCTGTTTTTT. This sequence joins TRBV2 and TRBJ2-2; 12 bases fit TRBD2. The CDR3 contains 15 residues. CDR1 is SNHLY, CDR2 FYNNEI, per germline. Trimming removed 9 bases from V and 5 bases from J; junction bases left unmatched: 7.

The V and J genes are TRBV5-3 and TRBJ2-3; D gene uncertain. TRBV5-3 is annotated as an ORF whose role is uncertain. The CDR3 has 14 residues. V lost 4 bases, J lost 0 bases, and 9 bases lay in between. The CDR3 spells CARSRTLSTDTQYF. CDR3 coding DNA: TGTGCCAGAAGCCGGACCCTGAGCACAGATACGCAGTATTTT.

This clone occurred once. The identical CDR3 is also encoded by other nucleotide sequences in the sample. The CDR3 region is CATSTGTSGTYNEQFF. The CDR3 nucleotides read TGTGCCACCAGCACCGGGACTAGCGGCACCTACAATGAGCAGTTCTTC. The chain carries TRBV15 and TRBJ2-1; the match to TRBD2 covers 11 bases. V lost 4 bases to trimming and J lost 2 bases; unmatched junction nucleotides: 4. Germline CDR1 and CDR2: LNHNV and YYDKDF (reference sequence). The CDR3 length is 16 residues.

The chain recombines TRBV4-1 with TRBJ1-1; a possible D gene is TRBD1 (5 bases). The CDR3 length is 15 residues. V lost 2 bases and J 0 bases, leaving 10 bases between the germline ends. CDR1 and CDR2 from the germline V gene are MGHRA and YSYEKL. The CDR3 DNA follows: TGCGCCAGCAGCCAAATTGACAGTATGAACACTGAAGCTTTCTTT. It specifies CASSQIDSMNTEAFF.

The chain has TRBV7-9 and TRBJ1-4, with D unclear. Trimming cost V 2 bases and J 4 bases, with 8 bases left between them. The V gene's germline CDR1 is SEHNR and CDR2 FQNEAQ (reference sequence). The length of the CDR3 is 14 residues. This CDR3 reads CASSLTQLNEKLFF. Written as DNA, the CDR3 is TGTGCCAGCAGCTTAACTCAGCTTAATGAAAAACTGTTTTTT.

V and J are TRBV28 and TRBJ2-7; D might be TRBD1 (5 bases). V was clipped by 10 bases and J by 3 bases, with 19 bases between them. CDR1 is MDHEN, CDR2 SYDVKM, per germline. The CDR3 contains 14 residues. CDR3 sequence (DNA): TGTGCCACCGATAATCGGCAGGGCAACTACGAGCAGTACTTC. This encodes CATDNRQGNYEQYF.

This chain links TRBV21-1 with TRBJ2-7; the DNA was not used to check the table's D call, TRBD1. TRBV21-1 has pseudogene status. The CDR3 is made up of 18 amino acids. The CDR3 protein is CASSKESRRGQGVHEQYF. Here the CDR3 DNA reads TGTGCCAGCAGCAAAGAATCCCGAAGGGGACAGGGGGTCCACGAGCAGTACTTC.

The V call is TRBV10-3, the J call TRBJ1-5, with 8 bases lining up with TRBD1. Germline loops: CDR1 ENHRY, CDR2 SYGVKD. The junction had 0 bases not matched to a gene; V was cut back by 0 bases and J by 5 bases. CDR3 length equals 14 residues. The CDR3 bases are TGTGCCATCAGTGAGTCCAGGGGGCATCAGCCCCAGCATTTT. Protein: CAISESRGHQPQHF.